This T cell receptor (beta chain) was found in a study of blood T cell repertoires in COVID-19. The wider study: Collection of acute and convalescent COVID-19 samples took place in the United States, Italy and Spain. PBMCs, B-cell-depleted T cells, or T cells were the source of the cDNA or gDNA that made up the material.

In the original processing: Reference gene primer amplification yielded estimated nucleated cell counts. Only in-frame clones appear in the TCRdb table, and some are missing; sequencing was by immunoSEQ multiplex PCR. That table is the source of V, J and clone size, and D and trimming were worked out from the DNA. In the table there are approximately 350,000 clones, around four fifths of which are singletons. V gave up 5 bases and J gave up 3 bases, with 8 bases separating them. CDR3 length: 11 residues. The V gene's germline CDR1 is SQVTM and CDR2 ANQGSEA. The clonotype comes from a man aged 30 to 39 with active or convalescent COVID-19. The rearrangement links TRBV29-1 to TRBJ2-7; D not resolved. The sequenced material came from peripheral blood. CDR3 DNA: TGCAGCGTTCTGGCAGACTACGAGCAGTACTTC. This encodes CSVLADYEQYF.